This T cell receptor beta chain was sequenced in a study of T cells after somatic rescue of genetic block. The V gene end was trimmed by 5 bases and the J gene end by 1 base; junction bases not matched to a gene: 2. The CDR3 consists of 14 residues. Germline CDR1 reads SGHTA; CDR2 reads FQGTGA. Profiled with immunoSEQ multiplex PCR; TCRdb holds only in-frame clones, not every one. This table holds 95,000 to 120,000 clones, over 80% found once. Source material: peripheral blood mononuclear cells (PBMCs). The source is a woman between 18 and 30 years old. The gene calls are TRBV7-3 and TRBJ2-3, with TRBD2 matching 8 bases. For the CDR3, the DNA is TGTGCCAGCAGCGCGACTAGCGGCACAGATACGCAGTATTTT. Translation gives CASSATSGTDTQYF.